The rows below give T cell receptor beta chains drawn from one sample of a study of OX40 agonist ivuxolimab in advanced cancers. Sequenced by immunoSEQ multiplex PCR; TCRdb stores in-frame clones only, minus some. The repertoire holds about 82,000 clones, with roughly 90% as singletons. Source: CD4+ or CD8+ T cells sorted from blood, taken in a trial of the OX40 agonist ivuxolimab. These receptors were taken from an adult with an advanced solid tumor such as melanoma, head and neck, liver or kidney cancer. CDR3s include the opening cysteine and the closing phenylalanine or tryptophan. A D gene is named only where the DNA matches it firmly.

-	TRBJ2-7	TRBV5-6	CASSTRGYEQYF
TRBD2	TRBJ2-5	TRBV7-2	CASSLGLAGGQETQYF
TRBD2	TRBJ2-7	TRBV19	CASSTGGKGTSGRKAYEQYF
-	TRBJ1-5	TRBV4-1	CASSRTQVQPQHF
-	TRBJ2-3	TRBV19	CASSNTDTQYF
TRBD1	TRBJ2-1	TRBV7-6	CASSPHLRGEQFF
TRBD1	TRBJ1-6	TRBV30	CACDRGSYNSPLHF
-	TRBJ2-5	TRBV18	CASSPRGSAQETQYF
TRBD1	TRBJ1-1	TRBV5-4	CASSPGQMNTEAFF
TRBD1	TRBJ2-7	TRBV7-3	CASSPWAQGASSYEQYF
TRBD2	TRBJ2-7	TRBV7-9	CASSLAAGGYEQYF
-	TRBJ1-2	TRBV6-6	CASSYSSTINRPGYTF
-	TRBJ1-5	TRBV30	CAWSGGDLGNQPQHF
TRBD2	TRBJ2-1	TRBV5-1	CASSRNLGIAGNNEQFF
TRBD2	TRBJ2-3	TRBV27	CASHTSGRPGDTQYF
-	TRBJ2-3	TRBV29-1	CSVEDALVNTDTQYF
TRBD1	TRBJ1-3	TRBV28	CASSGQVFTTGNTIYF
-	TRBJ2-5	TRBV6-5	CASSYSFRETQYF
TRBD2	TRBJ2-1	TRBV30	CAWTGLAGRYNEQFF
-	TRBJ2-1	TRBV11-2	CASSRSLYNEQFF
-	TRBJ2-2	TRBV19	CASSIGVAEGTGELFF
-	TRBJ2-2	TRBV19	CASSLQGITGELFF
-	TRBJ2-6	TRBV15	CATSRDPPGVLTF
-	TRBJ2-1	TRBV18	CASSPSEGAYNEQFF
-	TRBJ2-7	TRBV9	CASSVAGSPYEQYF
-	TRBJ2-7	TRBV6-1	CASSELHASYEQYF
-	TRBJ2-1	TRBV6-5	CASSYRRRDEQFF
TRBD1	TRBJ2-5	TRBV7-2	CASSAGTGRGETQYF
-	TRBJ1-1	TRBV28	CASSLNPYHLRGTEAFF
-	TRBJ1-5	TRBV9	CASSVGWWGNQPQHF
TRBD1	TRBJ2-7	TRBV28	CASSSGQNYEQYF
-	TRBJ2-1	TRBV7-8	CASSPSLLVSNEQFF
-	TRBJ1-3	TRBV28	CASSLAMMVRNTIYF
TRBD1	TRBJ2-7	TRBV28	CASTTGQGIHEQYF
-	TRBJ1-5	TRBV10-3	CAISGPRAANQPQHF
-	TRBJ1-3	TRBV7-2	CASSPRTLSSGNTIYF
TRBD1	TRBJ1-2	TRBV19	CASSISRGSYGYTF
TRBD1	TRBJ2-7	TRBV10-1	CASSPGTAAYEQYF
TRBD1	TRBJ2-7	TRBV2	CASRIGTGRYEQYF
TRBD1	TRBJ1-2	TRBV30	CAGDRGARGYTF
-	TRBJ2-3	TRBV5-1	CASSLGFTDTQYF